This T cell receptor (beta chain) was recorded in a study of Graves' ophthalmopathy and Graves' hyperthyroidism. Study information: Pretreatment peripheral blood was obtained at initial diagnosis.

The PBMCs used were ones drawn from approximately 10 ml of fresh peripheral blood. The sequenced template was RNA, covering the TCR beta CDR3 region. Second-round multiplex PCR followed a first-round RT-PCR using HTBI primers. TCRdb reanalysed the multiplex PCR reads using MiXCR and keeps one entry per CDR3 protein. The sample has hundreds of thousands of distinct CDR3 sequences, approximately 22% seen once. Trimming took 8 bases from V and 0 from J, leaving 10 bases between them. The CDR3 contains 13 residues. The germline gives CDR1 MNHNS, CDR2 SASEGT. The sequenced sample was peripheral blood. The chain uses TRBV6-1 and TRBJ1-1; D is unresolved. The clonotype was recovered from a woman between 18 and 29 years old with stable Graves' hyperthyroidism. Some clones in this sample may be carry-over from other donors' samples. CDR3 nucleotides: TGTGCCAGCGGTCAGAGCATGAACACTGAAGCTTTCTTT. Amino acid sequence: CASGQSMNTEAFF.